What follows are 14 T cell receptor beta chains derived from one specimen sequenced in a study of early T cells in non-severe SARS-CoV-2 infection. From the 5' RACE reads, TCRdb called clonotypes with MiXCR, one entry per CDR3 protein. The profile covers 90,000 to 130,000 distinct CDR3 sequences, with roughly 12% appearing a single time and approximately 4% taken by the ten largest. Sequenced here: whole blood, sampled at baseline. These receptors originate from an adult who was a healthcare worker with PCR-confirmed SARS-CoV-2 infection or an uninfected control (not recorded which).

Ten or more counts support this clonotype. The chain is built from TRBV7-6 and TRBJ1-4; the D is unclear. The germline V gene has CDR1 SGHVS and CDR2 FNYEAQ. The CDR3 spans 16 residues. Trimming cost V 1 base and J 2 bases, with 11 bases left between them. This chain's CDR3 is CASSLEGGLTNEKLFF. The CDR3 DNA reads as TGTGCCAGCAGCTTAGAAGGAGGGTTGACTAATGAAAAACTGTTTTTT. Complete variable domain (other parts from reference TRBV7-6 and TRBJ1-4): GAGVSQSPRYKVTKRGQDVALRCDPISGHVSLYWYRQALGQGPEFLTYFNYEAQQDKSGLPNDRFSAERPEGSISTLTIQRTEQRDSAMYRCASSLEGGLTNEKLFFGSGTQLSVL.

V and J are TRBV7-2 and TRBJ2-1; unclear D gene. Germline-derived CDR1 and CDR2 are SGHTA and FQGNSA. There are 12 residues in the CDR3. V lost 3 bases, J lost 9 bases, and 9 bases lay in between. CDR3 amino acids: CASSLVGFEQFF. The CDR3 DNA reads as TGTGCCAGCAGCTTGGTAGGGTTTGAGCAGTTCTTC.

This clonotype came up a few times. The chain carries TRBV20-1 and TRBJ2-1; possibly TRBD1 for D (5 bases). V was trimmed by 1 base and J by 3 bases, leaving 16 bases between them. Germline V gives CDR1 DFQATT, CDR2 SNEGSKA (reference sequence). The CDR3 totals 16 residues. The CDR3 region has the DNA TGCAGTGCTAGAGTCTCGACAGAGACCAACTACAATGAGCAGTTCTTC. It yields the protein CSARVSTETNYNEQFF.

This clonotype was picked up many times. The chain uses TRBV6-1 and TRBJ1-1, with D perhaps TRBD1 (5 bases). CDR3 length: 15 residues. The V end was cut by 3 bases, the J end by 10 bases, with 21 bases between. Germline CDR1 and CDR2: MNHNS and SASEGT. The CDR3 loop reads CASSDTDSYFKRAFF. CDR3 coding DNA: TGTGCCAGCAGTGACACCGACAGTTATTTTAAGCGAGCTTTCTTT.

This clonotype was seen ten or more times. The CDR3 DNA reads TGTGCCACCAGCAGAGAGAGCCTAGGGACCTACGAGCAGTACTTC. It codes for CATSRESLGTYEQYF. This chain uses TRBV15 with TRBJ2-7; no reliable D call. V was cut by 0 bases and J by 2 bases, with 11 bases left in between. CDR3 length equals 15 residues. Germline V gene sequence: CDR1 LNHNV, CDR2 YYDKDF (reference sequence).

There are a few counts of this clonotype. This chain connects TRBV18 to TRBJ2-1; the D gene could be TRBD1 or TRBD2 (6 bases each). This CDR3 is 13 amino acids long. CDR1 and CDR2 (germline): KGHSH, LQKENI. V was trimmed by 0 bases and J by 9 bases, leaving 9 bases between them. DNA for the CDR3: TGTGCCAGCTCACCACCCGGGGGCGGTGAGCAGTTCTTC. Translating gives CASSPPGGGEQFF.

The chain uses TRBV28 and TRBJ1-5, with D perhaps TRBD1 (5 bases). CDR1 and CDR2 (germline): MDHEN, SYDVKM. The CDR3 contains 14 residues. V shed 11 bases and J shed 2 bases, with 16 bases lying between them. For the CDR3, the DNA is TGTGCCGGGACGGCGAGGGCGGGCAATCAGCCCCAGCATTTT. Translation: CAGTARAGNQPQHF. The full variable domain, its missing parts supplied by reference TRBV28 and TRBJ1-5, is DVKVTQSSRYLVKRTGEKVFLECVQDMDHENMFWYRQDPGLGLRLIYFSYDVKMKEKGDIPEGYSVSREKKERFSLILESASTNQTSMYLCAGTARAGNQPQHFGDGTRLSIL.

The sample holds a few counts of this clonotype. The chain uses TRBV6-1 and TRBJ1-2; 7 bases agree with TRBD1. Per germline, CDR1 MNHNS and CDR2 SASEGT. Unmatched junction bases numbered 19, after V lost 11 bases and J lost 4 bases. This CDR3 region has 16 residues. The CDR3 bases are TGTGCCTCAAGCCGGGGACAGCGAGTTCGTCTCTATGGCTACACCTTC. Translating gives CASSRGQRVRLYGYTF.

This chain connects TRBV4-1 to TRBJ2-2; possibly TRBD1 for D (6 bases). Trimming removed 4 bases from V and 0 bases from J, with 15 bases in between. Germline values: CDR1 MGHRA, CDR2 YSYEKL. This CDR3 comprises 17 residues. DNA for the CDR3: TGCGCCAGCAGCCTATCGGACAGACCTTCGAACACCGGGGAGCTGTTTTTT. Protein: CASSLSDRPSNTGELFF.

This clonotype has a handful of counts. The CDR3 sequence is CASSPRTSLRGELFF. The CDR3 DNA reads as TGTGCCAGCAGTCCCAGGACTAGCCTGAGAGGGGAGCTGTTTTTT. V is TRBV28 and J is TRBJ2-2, with 8 bases that match TRBD2. Germline-derived CDR1 and CDR2 are MDHEN and SYDVKM. The CDR3 is 15 amino acids. The trim removed 5 bases at V and 8 bases at J, leaving 10 bases unmatched.

In its sample, this clonotype was seen a few times. The V and J genes are TRBV7-6 and TRBJ2-1, with D possibly TRBD2 on 5 matching bases. This CDR3 comprises 16 residues. Germline-derived CDR1 and CDR2 are SGHVS and FNYEAQ. Trimming took 5 bases from V and 9 from J, leaving 23 bases between them. The CDR3 protein is CASSPAGILTYVEQFF. Written as DNA, the CDR3 is TGTGCCAGCAGCCCGGCCGGGATTTTAACCTACGTTGAGCAGTTCTTC.

The chain is built from TRBV5-1 and TRBJ2-3; 9 bases are shared with TRBD1. Germline CDR1 is SGHRS and CDR2 is YFSETQ. V shed 4 bases, J shed 1 base, and the junction held 10 bases outside the gene matches. The CDR3 is made up of 17 amino acids. CDR3 region: CASSQRTGEVGTDTQYF. CDR3 in DNA: TGCGCCAGCAGCCAACGGACAGGGGAGGTTGGCACAGATACGCAGTATTTT.

This sequence joins TRBV7-2 and TRBJ1-1; tentative D call: TRBD1 (5 bases). Germline V gives CDR1 SGHTA, CDR2 FQGNSA. CDR3 length: 14 residues. V was shortened by 1 base and J by 7 bases, with 13 bases between the two germline ends. CDR3 protein: CASSLVRVEGEAFF. CDR3 nucleotide sequence: TGTGCCAGCAGCTTAGTCAGGGTGGAGGGTGAAGCTTTCTTT. The variable domain in full, with the rest retrieved from reference TRBV7-2 and TRBJ1-1, is GAGVSQSPSNKVTEKGKDVELRCDPISGHTALYWYRQSLGQGLEFLIYFQGNSAPDKSGLPSDRFSAERTGGSVSTLTIQRTQQEDSAVYLCASSLVRVEGEAFFGQGTRLTVV.

This chain uses TRBV7-3 with TRBJ1-6; D is unclear. Per the germline V gene, CDR1 is SGHTA and CDR2 is FQGTGA. This CDR3 comprises 14 residues. Trimming left V 0 bases short and J 7 bases short, with 7 bases between. CDR3 sequence: CASSLTPKNSPLHF. The DNA for the CDR3 is TGTGCCAGCAGCTTAACGCCTAAGAATTCACCCCTCCACTTT.